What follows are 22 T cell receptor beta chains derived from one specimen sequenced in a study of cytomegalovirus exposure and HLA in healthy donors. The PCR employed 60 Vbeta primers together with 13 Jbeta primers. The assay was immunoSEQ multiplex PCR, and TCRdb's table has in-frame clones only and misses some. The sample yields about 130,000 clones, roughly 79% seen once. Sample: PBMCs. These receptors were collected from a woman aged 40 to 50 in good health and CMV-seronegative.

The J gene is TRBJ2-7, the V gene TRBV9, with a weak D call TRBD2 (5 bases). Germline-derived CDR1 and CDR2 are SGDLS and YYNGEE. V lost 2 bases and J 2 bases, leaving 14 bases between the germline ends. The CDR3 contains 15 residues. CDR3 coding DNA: TGTGCCAGCAGCGTCGGGGTCGGGATTCCCTACGAGCAGTACTTC. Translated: CASSVGVGIPYEQYF.

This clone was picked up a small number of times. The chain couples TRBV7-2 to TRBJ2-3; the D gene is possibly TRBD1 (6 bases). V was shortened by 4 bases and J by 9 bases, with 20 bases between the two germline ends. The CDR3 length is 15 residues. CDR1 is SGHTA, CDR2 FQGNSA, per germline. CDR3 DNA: TGTGCCAGCAGCTCACAGGCTGGGGGCCCGGTAACGCAGTATTTT. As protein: CASSSQAGGPVTQYF.

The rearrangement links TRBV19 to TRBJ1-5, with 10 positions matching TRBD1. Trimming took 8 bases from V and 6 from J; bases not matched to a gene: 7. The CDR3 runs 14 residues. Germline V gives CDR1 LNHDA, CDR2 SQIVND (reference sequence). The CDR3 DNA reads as TGTGCCAGTTCGACAGGGGGCGAGGGTCAGCCCCAGCATTTT. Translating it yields CASSTGGEGQPQHF. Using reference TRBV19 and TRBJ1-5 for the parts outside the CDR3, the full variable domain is DGGITQSPKYLFRKEGQNVTLSCEQNLNHDAMYWYRQDPGQGLRLIYYSQIVNDFQKGDIAEGYSVSREKKESFPLTVTSAQKNPTAFYLCASSTGGEGQPQHFGDGTRLSIL.

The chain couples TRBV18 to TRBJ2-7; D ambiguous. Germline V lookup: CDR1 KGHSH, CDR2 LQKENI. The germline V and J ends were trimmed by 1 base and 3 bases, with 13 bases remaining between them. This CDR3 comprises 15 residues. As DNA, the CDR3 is TGTGCCAGCTCACCACGTGGAGCAAAAGACTACGAGCAGTACTTC. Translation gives CASSPRGAKDYEQYF.

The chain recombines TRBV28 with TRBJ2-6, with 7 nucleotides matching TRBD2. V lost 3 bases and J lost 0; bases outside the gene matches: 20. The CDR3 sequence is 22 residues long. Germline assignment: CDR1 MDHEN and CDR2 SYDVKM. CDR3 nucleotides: TGTGCCAGCAGTTTCGTGTCGGTTTGGAGGGCGGGGGTTCACTCTGGGGCCAACGTCCTGACTTTC. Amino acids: CASSFVSVWRAGVHSGANVLTF. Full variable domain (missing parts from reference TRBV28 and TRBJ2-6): DVKVTQSSRYLVKRTGEKVFLECVQDMDHENMFWYRQDPGLGLRLIYFSYDVKMKEKGDIPEGYSVSREKKERFSLILESASTNQTSMYLCASSFVSVWRAGVHSGANVLTFGAGSRLTVL.

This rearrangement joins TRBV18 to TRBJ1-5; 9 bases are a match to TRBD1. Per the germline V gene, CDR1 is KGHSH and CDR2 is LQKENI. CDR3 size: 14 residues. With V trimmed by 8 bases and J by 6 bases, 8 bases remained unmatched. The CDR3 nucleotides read TGTGCCAGCCACCGGACAGGGGAGGGTCAGCCCCAGCATTTT. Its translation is CASHRTGEGQPQHF.

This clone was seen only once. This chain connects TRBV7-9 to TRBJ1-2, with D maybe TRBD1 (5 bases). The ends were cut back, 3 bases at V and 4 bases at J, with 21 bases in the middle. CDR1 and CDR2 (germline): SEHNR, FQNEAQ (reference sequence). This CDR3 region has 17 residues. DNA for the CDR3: TGTGCCAGCAGCTTGGCAGGGTCGTTCGTGTCGGGCTATGGCTACACCTTC. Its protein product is CASSLAGSFVSGYGYTF.

The CDR3 coding sequence is TGTGCCAGCAGCTCCGGGGGTATGAACACTGAAGCTTTCTTT. Residues: CASSSGGMNTEAFF. The rearrangement joins TRBV28 to TRBJ1-1, with a possible D match to TRBD1 (5 bases). This CDR3 has 14 residues. Germline lookup yields CDR1 MDHEN and CDR2 SYDVKM. Deletions cut 6 bases from V and 0 bases from J, with 11 bases between.

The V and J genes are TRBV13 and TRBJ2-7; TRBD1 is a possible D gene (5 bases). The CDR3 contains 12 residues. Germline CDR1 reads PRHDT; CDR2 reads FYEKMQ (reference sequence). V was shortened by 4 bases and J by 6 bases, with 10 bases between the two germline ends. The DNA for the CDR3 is TGTGCCAGCAGCTCCAGACAGAGCGAGCAGTACTTC. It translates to CASSSRQSEQYF.

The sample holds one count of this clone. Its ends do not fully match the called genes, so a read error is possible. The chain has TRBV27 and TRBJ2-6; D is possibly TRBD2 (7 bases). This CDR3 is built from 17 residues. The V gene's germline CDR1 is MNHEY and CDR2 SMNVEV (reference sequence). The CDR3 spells CASSSPRGASGANGLTF. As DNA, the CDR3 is TGTGCCAGCAGTTCTCCCCGGGGGGCCTCTGGGGCCAACGGCCTGACTTTC.

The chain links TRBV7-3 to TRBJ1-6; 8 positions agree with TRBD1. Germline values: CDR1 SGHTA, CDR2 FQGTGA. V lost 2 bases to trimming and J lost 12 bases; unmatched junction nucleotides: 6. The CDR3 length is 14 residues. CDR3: CASSLDRGTRPLHF. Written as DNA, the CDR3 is TGTGCCAGCAGCTTAGACAGGGGAACGAGACCCCTCCACTTT.

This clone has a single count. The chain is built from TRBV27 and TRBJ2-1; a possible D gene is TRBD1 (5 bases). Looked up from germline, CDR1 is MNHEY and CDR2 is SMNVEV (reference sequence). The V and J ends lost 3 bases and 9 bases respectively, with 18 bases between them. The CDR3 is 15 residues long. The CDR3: CASSFQQVLSGEQFF. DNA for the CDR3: TGTGCCAGCAGTTTCCAACAGGTCCTTTCGGGTGAGCAGTTCTTC.

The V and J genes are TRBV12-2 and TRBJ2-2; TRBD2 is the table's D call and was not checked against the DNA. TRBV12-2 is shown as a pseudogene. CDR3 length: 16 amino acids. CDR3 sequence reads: CASRCAGVPATGELFF. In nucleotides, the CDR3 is TGTGCAAGTCGCTGCGCGGGGGTGCCAGCCACCGGGGAGCTGTTTTTT.

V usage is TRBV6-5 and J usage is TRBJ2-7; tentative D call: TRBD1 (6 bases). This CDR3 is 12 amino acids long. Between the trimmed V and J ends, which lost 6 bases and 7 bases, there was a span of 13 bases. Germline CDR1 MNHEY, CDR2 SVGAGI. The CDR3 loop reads CASRPLTGEQYF. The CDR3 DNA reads TGTGCCAGCAGGCCCCTCACAGGGGAGCAGTACTTC.

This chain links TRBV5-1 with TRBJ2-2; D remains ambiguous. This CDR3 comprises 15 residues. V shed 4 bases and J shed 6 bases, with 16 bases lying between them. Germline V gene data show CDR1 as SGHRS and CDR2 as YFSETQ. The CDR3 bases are TGCGCCAGCAGCACCTCCCCTCTAGGCCCCGGGGAGCTGTTTTTT. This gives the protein CASSTSPLGPGELFF.

The CDR3 DNA reads as TGCGCCAGCAGCTCGACGGGACAGATGGTCGACGAGCAGTACTTC. Translated, it gives CASSSTGQMVDEQYF. The chain employs TRBV5-1 and TRBJ2-7; 7 bases line up with TRBD1. The junction had 11 bases not matched to a gene; V was cut back by 3 bases and J by 5 bases. Looked up from germline, CDR1 is SGHRS and CDR2 is YFSETQ. This CDR3 region has 15 residues.

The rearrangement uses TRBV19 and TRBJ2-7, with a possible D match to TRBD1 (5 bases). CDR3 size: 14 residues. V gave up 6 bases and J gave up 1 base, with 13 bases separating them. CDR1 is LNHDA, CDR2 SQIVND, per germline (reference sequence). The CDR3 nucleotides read TGTGCCAGTAGCCCCCTGCGGACATCCTACGAGCAGTACTTC. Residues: CASSPLRTSYEQYF.

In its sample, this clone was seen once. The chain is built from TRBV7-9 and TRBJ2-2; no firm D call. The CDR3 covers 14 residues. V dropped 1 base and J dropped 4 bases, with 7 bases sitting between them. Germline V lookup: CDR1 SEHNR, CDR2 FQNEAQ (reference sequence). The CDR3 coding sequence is TGTGCCAGCAGCTTAGTCAGTGGCACCGGGGAGCTGTTTTTT. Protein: CASSLVSGTGELFF.

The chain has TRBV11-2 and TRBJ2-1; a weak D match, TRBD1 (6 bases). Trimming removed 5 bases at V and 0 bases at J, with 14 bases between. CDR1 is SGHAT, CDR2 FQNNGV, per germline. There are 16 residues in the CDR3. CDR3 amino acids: CASSRGGSSSYNEQFF. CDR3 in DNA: TGTGCCAGCAGCCGAGGGGGTTCCAGCTCCTACAATGAGCAGTTCTTC.

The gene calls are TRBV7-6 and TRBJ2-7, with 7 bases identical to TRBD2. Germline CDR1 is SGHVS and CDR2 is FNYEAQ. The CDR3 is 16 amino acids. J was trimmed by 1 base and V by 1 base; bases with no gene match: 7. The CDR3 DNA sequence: TGTGCCAGCAGCTTAGGAGGGTCTAGCGGTTCCTACGAGCAGTACTTC. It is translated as CASSLGGSSGSYEQYF.

The CDR3 bases are TGTGCCAGTAGGAGACAGGGATCTGAGCAGTTCTTC. This sequence encodes CASRRQGSEQFF. The chain couples TRBV19 to TRBJ2-1, with TRBD1 identical over 7 bases. V gave up 6 bases and J gave up 9 bases; unmatched junction bases: 5. Looked up from germline, CDR1 is LNHDA and CDR2 is SQIVND (reference sequence). The CDR3 runs 12 residues. Full variable domain (missing parts from reference TRBV19 and TRBJ2-1): DGGITQSPKYLFRKEGQNVTLSCEQNLNHDAMYWYRQDPGQGLRLIYYSQIVNDFQKGDIAEGYSVSREKKESFPLTVTSAQKNPTAFYLCASRRQGSEQFFGPGTRLTVL.

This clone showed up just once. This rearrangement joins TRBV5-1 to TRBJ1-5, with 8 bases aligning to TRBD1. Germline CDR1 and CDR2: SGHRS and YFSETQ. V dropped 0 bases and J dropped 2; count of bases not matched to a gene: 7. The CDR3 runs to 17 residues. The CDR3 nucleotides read TGCGCCAGCAGCTTGGCACCAGGGGGCTTGGGCAATCAGCCCCAGCATTTT. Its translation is CASSLAPGGLGNQPQHF.